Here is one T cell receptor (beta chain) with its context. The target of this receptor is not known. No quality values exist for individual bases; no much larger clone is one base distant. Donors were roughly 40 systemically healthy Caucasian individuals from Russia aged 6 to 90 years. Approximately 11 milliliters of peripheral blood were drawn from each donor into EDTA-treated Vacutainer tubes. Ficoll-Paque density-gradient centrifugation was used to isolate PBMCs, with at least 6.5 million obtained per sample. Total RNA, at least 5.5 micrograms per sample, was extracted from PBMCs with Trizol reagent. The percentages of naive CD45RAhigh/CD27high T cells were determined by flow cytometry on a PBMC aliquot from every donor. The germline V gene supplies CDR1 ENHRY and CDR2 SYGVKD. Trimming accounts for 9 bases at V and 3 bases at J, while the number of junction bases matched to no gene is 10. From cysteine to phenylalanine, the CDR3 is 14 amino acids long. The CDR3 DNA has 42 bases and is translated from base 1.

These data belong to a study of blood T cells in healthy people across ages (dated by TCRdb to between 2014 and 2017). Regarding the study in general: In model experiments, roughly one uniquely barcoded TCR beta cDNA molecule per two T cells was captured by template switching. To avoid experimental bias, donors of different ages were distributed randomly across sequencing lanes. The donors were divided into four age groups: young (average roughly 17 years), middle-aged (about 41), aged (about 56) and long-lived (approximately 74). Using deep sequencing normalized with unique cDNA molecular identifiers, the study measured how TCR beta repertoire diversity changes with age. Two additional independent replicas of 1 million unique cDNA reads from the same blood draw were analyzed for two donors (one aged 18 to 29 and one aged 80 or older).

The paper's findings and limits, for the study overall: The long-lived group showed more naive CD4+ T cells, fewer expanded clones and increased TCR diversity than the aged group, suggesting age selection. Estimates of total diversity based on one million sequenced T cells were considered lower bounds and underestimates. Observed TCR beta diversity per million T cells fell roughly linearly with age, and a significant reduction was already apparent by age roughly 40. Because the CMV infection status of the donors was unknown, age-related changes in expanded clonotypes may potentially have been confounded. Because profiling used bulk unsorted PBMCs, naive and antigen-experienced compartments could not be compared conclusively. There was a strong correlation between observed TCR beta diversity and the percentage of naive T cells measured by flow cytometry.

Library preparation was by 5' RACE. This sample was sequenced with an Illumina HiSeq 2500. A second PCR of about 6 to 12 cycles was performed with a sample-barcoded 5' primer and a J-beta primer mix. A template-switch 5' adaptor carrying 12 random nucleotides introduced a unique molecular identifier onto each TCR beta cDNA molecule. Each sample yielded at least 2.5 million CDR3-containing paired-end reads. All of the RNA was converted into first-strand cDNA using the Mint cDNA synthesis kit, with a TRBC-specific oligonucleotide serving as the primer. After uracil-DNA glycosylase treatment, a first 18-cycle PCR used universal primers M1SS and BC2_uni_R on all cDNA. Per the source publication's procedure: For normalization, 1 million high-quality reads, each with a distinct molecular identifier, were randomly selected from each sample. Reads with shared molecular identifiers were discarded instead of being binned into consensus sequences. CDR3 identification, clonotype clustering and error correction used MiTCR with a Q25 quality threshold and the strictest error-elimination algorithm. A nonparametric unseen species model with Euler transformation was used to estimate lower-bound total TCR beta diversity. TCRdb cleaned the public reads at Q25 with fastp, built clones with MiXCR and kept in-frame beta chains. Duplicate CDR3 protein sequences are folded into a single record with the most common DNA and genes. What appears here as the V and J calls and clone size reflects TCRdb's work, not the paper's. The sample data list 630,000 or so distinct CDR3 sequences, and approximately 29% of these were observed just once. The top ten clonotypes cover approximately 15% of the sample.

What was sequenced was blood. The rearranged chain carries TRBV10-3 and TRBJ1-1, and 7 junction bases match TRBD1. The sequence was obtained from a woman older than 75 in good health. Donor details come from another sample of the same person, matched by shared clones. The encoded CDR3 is CAISYRGGDTEAFF. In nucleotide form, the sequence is TGTGCCATATCCTACAGGGGAGGAGACACTGAAGCTTTCTTT.